Below, 22 T cell receptor beta chains from the same sample are listed, as sequenced in a study of sequential checkpoint blockade in melanoma. TCRdb keeps only in-frame clones here, not all; method: immunoSEQ multiplex PCR. The table lists 18,000 or so clones, roughly four fifths of them singletons, with roughly 35% in the top ten. Described treatment: randomized to nivolumab then ipilimumab (arm A) or the reverse (arm B). The material was CD8+ T cells sorted from blood (inferred from file names), obtained from a patient given nivolumab and ipilimumab in sequence. These receptors were taken from a human donor with melanoma.

The chain links TRBV7-8 to TRBJ1-2; D remains unclear. Germline CDR1 is SGHVS and CDR2 is FQNEAQ. V was trimmed by 5 bases and J by 4 bases, leaving 11 bases between them. There are 13 residues in the CDR3. The chain's CDR3 is CASSQIGGYGYTF. CDR3 coding DNA: TGTGCCAGCAGCCAAATAGGAGGCTATGGCTACACCTTC.

The chain recombines TRBV11-2 with TRBJ1-5; 8 nucleotides line up with TRBD1. The CDR3 has 15 residues. From germline, CDR1 is SGHAT and CDR2 FQNNGV. The V gene end was trimmed by 5 bases and the J gene end by 4 bases; junction bases not matched to a gene: 7. CDR3 coding DNA: TGTGCCAGCAGCGAGGGGACAGGAAGGAATCAGCCCCAGCATTTT. Residues: CASSEGTGRNQPQHF.

This chain uses TRBV27 with TRBJ2-5, with D possibly being TRBD1 (5 bases). This CDR3 spans 14 amino acids. V shed 3 bases and J shed 5 bases, with 13 bases lying between them. Germline assignment: CDR1 MNHEY and CDR2 SMNVEV (reference sequence). The CDR3 loop is CASSFGRVGETQYF. CDR3 sequence (DNA): TGTGCCAGCAGTTTCGGCAGGGTAGGGGAGACCCAGTACTTC.

The gene calls are TRBV27 and TRBJ2-7, with D maybe TRBD1 (6 bases). Per the germline V gene, CDR1 is MNHEY and CDR2 is SMNVEV (reference sequence). CDR3 length equals 13 residues. V was cut by 5 bases and J by 3 bases, with 11 bases left in between. The CDR3: CASSIRDNYEQYF. In DNA form, the CDR3 reads TGTGCCAGCAGTATTCGGGACAACTACGAGCAGTACTTC.

This clone occurred a few times. V and J are TRBV11-3 and TRBJ2-7; no firm D call. Trimming cost V 2 bases and J 2 bases, with 7 bases left between them. CDR3 length: 13 residues. In germline, CDR1 is SGHNT, CDR2 YENEEA. CDR3 coding DNA: TGTGCCAGCAGCTTAACAGACGCCTACGAGCAGTACTTC. Translated, it gives CASSLTDAYEQYF.

The V and J genes are TRBV5-1 and TRBJ1-2; 9 positions agree with TRBD1. The CDR3 is 15 amino acids. V shed 3 bases, J shed 4 bases, and the junction held 7 bases outside the gene matches. Germline V CDR1 and CDR2: SGHRS, YFSETQ. Written as DNA, the CDR3 is TGCGCCAGCAGCTCGTGGGACAGGGTTGGCTATGGCTACACCTTC. It yields the protein CASSSWDRVGYGYTF.

CDR3 amino acids: CASSPIFGSDYTGELFF. CDR3 nucleotides: TGTGCCAGCAGCCCTATTTTCGGTAGTGATTACACCGGGGAGCTGTTTTTT. The rearrangement links TRBV28 to TRBJ2-2; the D is unclear. Germline lookup yields CDR1 MDHEN and CDR2 SYDVKM. Trimming shortened V by 6 bases and J by 3 bases, and 20 bases separated the two germline ends. This CDR3 region has 17 residues.

The genes are TRBV4-1 and TRBJ2-5, with 9 bases that match TRBD2. CDR1 and CDR2 (germline): MGHRA, YSYEKL. CDR3 size: 16 residues. The J segment lost 1 base and the V segment lost 1 base, leaving 4 bases of the junction unmatched. The CDR3, as DNA: TGCGCCAGCAGCCAAGCTCTAGCGGGGATCCAAGAGACCCAGTACTTC. This sequence encodes CASSQALAGIQETQYF.

The V gene is TRBV9, the J gene TRBJ2-1, with TRBD2 matching 7 bases. V shed 0 bases and J 5 bases; nucleotides not matched to a gene: 5. The CDR3 has 15 amino acids. Germline CDR1 SGDLS, CDR2 YYNGEE. In DNA form, the CDR3 reads TGTGCCAGCAGCGTAGAAGGCGGGGGAGACAATGAGCAGTTCTTC. Its protein product is CASSVEGGGDNEQFF.

A few counts support this clone. V is TRBV7-9 and J is TRBJ2-3; D is unresolved. The CDR3 sequence is 15 residues long. V lost 5 bases to trimming and J lost 0 bases, with 12 bases between them. Per germline, CDR1 SEHNR and CDR2 FQNEAQ (reference sequence). The CDR3 loop reads CASSLIGTSTDTQYF. CDR3 sequence (DNA): TGTGCCAGCAGCCTGATCGGTACGAGCACAGATACGCAGTATTTT.

This chain connects TRBV27 to TRBJ2-1, with 11 nucleotides matching TRBD2. Germline V gives CDR1 MNHEY, CDR2 SMNVEV (reference sequence). CDR3 size: 16 residues. J gave up 2 bases and V 4 bases, and 4 bases lay outside the gene matches. The DNA of the CDR3 is TGTGCCAGCAGTTCAGGGACTAGCGGACCCTACAATGAGCAGTTCTTC. It yields the protein CASSSGTSGPYNEQFF.

This sequence joins TRBV9 and TRBJ2-5, with D possibly matching TRBD2 (6 bases). The germline V and J ends were trimmed by 3 bases and 5 bases, with 17 bases remaining between them. Germline lookup yields CDR1 SGDLS and CDR2 YYNGEE. The CDR3 sequence is 15 residues long. The CDR3 region is CASSAEGTSRETQYF. DNA for the CDR3: TGTGCCAGCAGCGCCGAAGGGACTTCCCGGGAGACCCAGTACTTC.

The CDR3 DNA reads as TGTGCCAGCAGATCCGGACAGGAACCTTCACCCCTCCACTTT. Its protein product is CASRSGQEPSPLHF. V is TRBV6-1 and J is TRBJ1-6, with 7 bases that match TRBD1. V dropped 6 bases and J dropped 9; count of bases not matched to a gene: 8. The CDR3 has 14 amino acids. Germline V CDR1 and CDR2: MNHNS, SASEGT.

The chain links TRBV10-1 to TRBJ2-7; 8 bases line up with TRBD2. The germline V gene encodes CDR1 WNHNN and CDR2 SYGVQD (reference sequence). With 2 bases clipped from V and 5 bases from J, the junction kept 5 bases outside the gene matches. The CDR3 spans 14 residues. The CDR3 reads CASSEGGLVNEQYF. The CDR3 nucleotides read TGCGCCAGCAGTGAGGGGGGACTAGTTAACGAGCAGTACTTC.

In DNA, the CDR3 is TGTGCCTGGAGTGGATGGGAGGGGGAGACCCAGTACTTC. Encoded protein: CAWSGWEGETQYF. This rearrangement joins TRBV30 to TRBJ2-5; 7 bases line up with TRBD2. The V segment lost 1 base and the J segment 5 bases; nucleotides outside the gene matches: 4. The germline V gene encodes CDR1 GTSNPN and CDR2 SVGIG (reference sequence). This CDR3 is 13 amino acids long.

The chain joins TRBV27 to TRBJ1-5, with TRBD1 matching over 8 bases. Germline-derived CDR1 and CDR2 are MNHEY and SMNVEV (reference sequence). J gave up 3 bases and V 5 bases, and 3 bases lay outside the gene matches. The CDR3 has 14 residues. CDR3 sequence reads: CASSAGGYNQPQHF. The CDR3 DNA sequence: TGTGCCAGCAGTGCAGGGGGCTACAATCAGCCCCAGCATTTT.

The chain has TRBV29-1 and TRBJ2-5; D uncertain. V was trimmed by 4 bases and J by 1 base, leaving 10 bases between them. The CDR3 has 13 residues. Germline CDR1 and CDR2: SQVTM and ANQGSEA. The CDR3 reads CSVVQESQETQYF. DNA for the CDR3: TGCAGCGTTGTTCAGGAAAGCCAAGAGACCCAGTACTTC.

The chain carries TRBV7-9 and TRBJ2-2; 8 nucleotides align to TRBD1. V lost 3 bases and J lost 7; bases outside the gene matches: 4. CDR3 length: 14 amino acids. Germline V lookup: CDR1 SEHNR, CDR2 FQNEAQ (reference sequence). The CDR3 here is CASSLVTGGGELFF. The CDR3 bases are TGTGCCAGCAGCTTGGTAACAGGGGGCGGGGAGCTGTTTTTT.

The V call is TRBV6-5, the J call TRBJ2-3; TRBD1 aligns across 9 bases. Germline CDR1 and CDR2: MNHEY and SVGAGI. J gave up 0 bases and V 1 base, and 2 bases lay outside the gene matches. This CDR3 is 16 amino acids long. This CDR3 is CASSYLGTGSTDTQYF. CDR3 sequence (DNA): TGTGCCAGCAGTTACTTGGGGACAGGGAGCACAGATACGCAGTATTTT.

This chain uses TRBV4-3 with TRBJ2-1; weak D call: TRBD2 (6 bases). CDR1 and CDR2 (germline): LGHNA, YSLEER. V was shortened by 2 bases and J by 2 bases, with 10 bases between the two germline ends. CDR3 length: 15 residues. CDR3 bases: TGCGCCAGCAGCCAACCAGGAGGGCCCTACAATGAGCAGTTCTTC. Translation gives CASSQPGGPYNEQFF.

This rearrangement joins TRBV27 to TRBJ1-1; D uncertain. Germline V gene lookup returns CDR1 MNHEY and CDR2 SMNVEV (reference sequence). CDR3 length: 14 amino acids. V was pared by 7 bases and J by 2 bases, with 14 bases between. In DNA form, the CDR3 reads TGTGCCAGCACCAGTTACGGGGAAAACACTGAAGCTTTCTTT. This codes for CASTSYGENTEAFF.

This sequence joins TRBV6-1 and TRBJ2-3; 7 bases are shared with TRBD2. Germline lookup yields CDR1 MNHNS and CDR2 SASEGT. V lost 2 bases, J lost 5 bases, and 13 bases stayed unmatched. CDR3 length: 17 amino acids. CDR3 sequence (DNA): TGTGCCAGCAGTGAATTGGGGGGGGGTGGTGAAGGAGATACGCAGTATTTT. Its translation is CASSELGGGGEGDTQYF.